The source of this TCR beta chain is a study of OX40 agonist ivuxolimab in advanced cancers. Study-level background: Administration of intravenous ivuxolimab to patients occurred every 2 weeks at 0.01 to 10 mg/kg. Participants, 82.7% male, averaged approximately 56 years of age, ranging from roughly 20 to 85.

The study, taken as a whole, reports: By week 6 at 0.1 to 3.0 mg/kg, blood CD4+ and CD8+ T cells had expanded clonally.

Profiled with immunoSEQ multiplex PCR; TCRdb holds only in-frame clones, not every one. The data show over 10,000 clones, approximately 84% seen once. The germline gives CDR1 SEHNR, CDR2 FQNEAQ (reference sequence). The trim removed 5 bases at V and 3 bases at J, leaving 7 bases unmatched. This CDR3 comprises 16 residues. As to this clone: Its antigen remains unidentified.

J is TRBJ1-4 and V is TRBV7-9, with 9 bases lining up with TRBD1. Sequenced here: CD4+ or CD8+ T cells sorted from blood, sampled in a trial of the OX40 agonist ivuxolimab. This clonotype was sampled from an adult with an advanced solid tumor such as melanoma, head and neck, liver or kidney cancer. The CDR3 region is CASSGSRDRANEKLFF. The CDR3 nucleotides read TGTGCCAGCAGCGGTAGCCGGGACAGGGCTAATGAAAAACTGTTTTTT.